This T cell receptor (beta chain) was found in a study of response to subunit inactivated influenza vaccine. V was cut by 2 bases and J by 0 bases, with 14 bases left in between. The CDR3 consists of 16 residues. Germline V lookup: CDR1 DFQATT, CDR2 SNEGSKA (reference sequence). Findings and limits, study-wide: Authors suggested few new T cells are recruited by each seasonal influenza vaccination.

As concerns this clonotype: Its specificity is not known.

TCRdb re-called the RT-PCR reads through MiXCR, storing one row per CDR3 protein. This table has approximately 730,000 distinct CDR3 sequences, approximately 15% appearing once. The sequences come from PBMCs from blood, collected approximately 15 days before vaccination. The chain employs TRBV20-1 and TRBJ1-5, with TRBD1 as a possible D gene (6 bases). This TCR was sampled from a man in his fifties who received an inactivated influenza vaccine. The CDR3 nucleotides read TGCAGTGCTAGACCTATGGGACATTATAGCAATCAGCCCCAGCATTTT. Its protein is CSARPMGHYSNQPQHF.